This entry features one T cell receptor (beta chain) sequence. These data belong to a study of blood T cell repertoires in COVID-19. The protocol was immunoSEQ multiplex PCR, while the TCRdb copy is restricted to in-frame clones and leaves out a portion. Here the sample spans tens of thousands of clones, 70% to 75% being singletons. The TCR comes from a woman aged 65 to 85 with acute or convalescent COVID-19. Material: peripheral blood.

The DNA of the CDR3 is TGTGCCAGCAGCCCTACCTCGGGACAGGCTATCGGCAACTATGGCTACACCTTC. Its translation: CASSPTSGQAIGNYGYTF. The chain couples TRBV5-6 to TRBJ1-2; TRBD1 matches 8 bases. Losses at the gene ends were 4 bases for V and 2 bases for J; bases not matched to a gene: 16. The CDR3 has 18 amino acids. CDR1 SGHDT and CDR2 YYEEEE come from the germline V gene.